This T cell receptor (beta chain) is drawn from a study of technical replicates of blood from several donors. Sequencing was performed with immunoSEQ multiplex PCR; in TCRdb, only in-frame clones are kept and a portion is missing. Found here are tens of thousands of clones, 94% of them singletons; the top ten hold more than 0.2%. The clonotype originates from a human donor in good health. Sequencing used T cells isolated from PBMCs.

The CDR3, as DNA: TGTGCCAGTATTAAAAGACAGGGGCTATCTGAAGCTTTCTTT. Translation: CASIKRQGLSEAFF. The chain has TRBV19 and TRBJ1-1; 8 nucleotides match TRBD1. CDR3 length equals 14 residues. Germline V lookup: CDR1 LNHDA, CDR2 SQIVND (reference sequence). J lost 6 bases, V lost 7 bases, and 10 bases had no gene match. Full variable domain (remainder filled in from reference TRBV19 and TRBJ1-1): DGGITQSPKYLFRKEGQNVTLSCEQNLNHDAMYWYRQDPGQGLRLIYYSQIVNDFQKGDIAEGYSVSREKKESFPLTVTSAQKNPTAFYLCASIKRQGLSEAFFGQGTRLTVV.